Only one count was recorded for the clone carrying this TCR beta chain. What it binds is unknown. The same CDR3 also results from other DNA sequences found in this sample. This sample is drawn from a study of shared clonotypes between healthy human individuals. Overall study: Aged 18 to 49, the donors were a couple of women and three men.

Cells designated naive CD8 were CD45RO-negative and were positively selected for CCR7, with terminally differentiated effector memory CD45RA+ cells excluded. The germline V gene has CDR1 MNHEY and CDR2 SMNVEV (reference sequence). V was shortened by 0 bases and J by 0 bases, with 9 bases between the two germline ends. CDR3 length: 15 residues. Whole-study results and caveats: Generation of non-shared clonotypes was less probable than generation of clonotypes shared by all four donors.

Genomic DNA per cell subset filled all wells of several immunoSEQ plates. Profiled with immunoSEQ multiplex PCR; TCRdb holds only in-frame clones, not every one. Of approximately 2,000,000 clones in the sample, roughly 93% were seen once. This chain joins TRBV27 and TRBJ2-7, with D maybe TRBD2 (5 bases). Sequencing used naive CD8+ T cells from PBMCs. The origin of this receptor is a man younger than 30 in good health. Some clones in this sample may be carry-over from other donors' samples. As DNA, the CDR3 is TGTGCCAGCAGTTTATCAGGAGGAAGCTCCTACGAGCAGTACTTC. Protein product: CASSLSGGSSYEQYF.